The 16 T cell receptor beta chains below all came from one sample that was sequenced in a study of T cells in Graves' hyperthyroidism and ophthalmopathy. TCR beta CDR3 regions were amplified from RNA. In the first-round RT-PCR of the TCR CDR3, the HTBI primer set was used. One entry per CDR3 protein, called by TCRdb with MiXCR from the multiplex PCR reads. This sample has around 720,000 distinct CDR3 sequences, with around 40% found just once. The source material was blood. The receptors shown here come from a woman aged 40 to 49 with Graves' hyperthyroidism.

The chain uses TRBV29-1 and TRBJ2-7; possibly TRBD2 for D (5 bases). Germline V gene sequence: CDR1 SQVTM, CDR2 ANQGSEA. This CDR3 is built from 9 residues. With 6 bases removed from V and 8 bases from J, the gap between germline ends came to 8 bases. The CDR3 loop reads CSVRGQQYF. CDR3 sequence (DNA): TGCAGCGTACGAGGGCAGCAGTACTTC.

This clonotype came up many times. This chain uses TRBV7-2 with TRBJ1-5; D perhaps matches TRBD1 (5 bases). V was clipped by 5 bases and J by 7 bases, with 12 bases between them. The CDR3 runs 13 residues. The germline gives CDR1 SGHTA, CDR2 FQGNSA. CDR3: CASSKYEGQPQHF. CDR3 DNA: TGTGCCAGCAGCAAATACGAGGGGCAGCCCCAGCATTTT.

This chain joins TRBV12-3 or TRBV12-4 and TRBJ1-6, with TRBD1 matching 8 bases. CDR3 size: 12 residues. J lost 15 bases, V lost 6 bases, and 7 bases had no gene match. CDR3 region: CASRQGQGGLHF. The CDR3 DNA sequence: TGTGCCAGCAGGCAAGGACAGGGAGGCCTCCACTTT.

This clonotype was seen only a few times. The rearrangement uses TRBV14 and TRBJ2-7, with 10 bases aligning to TRBD1. V lost 4 bases, J lost 1 base, and 7 bases stayed unmatched. This CDR3 is built from 16 residues. Looked up from germline, CDR1 is SGHDN and CDR2 is FVKESK. CDR3 bases: TGTGCCAGCAGCCCCTCAGGACAGGGGGGGTCCTACGAGCAGTACTTC. Residues: CASSPSGQGGSYEQYF.

This clonotype was recorded at least ten times. The V call is TRBV30, the J call TRBJ1-1; D is unclear. V was clipped by 4 bases and J by 8 bases, with 14 bases between them. Per the germline V gene, CDR1 is GTSNPN and CDR2 is SVGIG (reference sequence). The CDR3 consists of 12 residues. The CDR3 loop is CAWIPYSGEAFF. CDR3 DNA: TGTGCCTGGATCCCCTATAGTGGAGAAGCTTTCTTT. The full variable domain, completed using reference TRBV30 and TRBJ1-1, is SQTIHQWPATLVQPVGSPLSLECTVEGTSNPNLYWYRQAAGRGLQLLFYSVGIGQISSEVPQNLSASRPQDRQFILSSKKLLLSDSGFYLCAWIPYSGEAFFGQGTRLTVV.

Details on this clonotype: A read error may be the cause here, since a much bigger clone is one base away. The chain couples TRBV12-3 or TRBV12-4 to TRBJ2-7; 8 nucleotides agree with TRBD2. This CDR3 is built from 12 residues. The J segment lost 7 bases and the V segment lost 8 bases, leaving 7 bases of the junction unmatched. In DNA form, the CDR3 reads TGTGCCAGCCGTAGCGGGACGATAGAGCAGTACTTC. Translation: CASRSGTIEQYF.

The CDR3 DNA reads as TGTGCCAGTAGTCCGTCTGACAGACAGAACACTGAAGCTTTCTTT. Protein product: CASSPSDRQNTEAFF. V gene TRBV19 combines with J gene TRBJ1-1; possibly TRBD1 for D (5 bases). This CDR3 spans 15 amino acids. Per germline, CDR1 LNHDA and CDR2 SQIVND (reference sequence). Trimming shortened V by 5 bases and J by 1 base, and 14 bases separated the two germline ends.

V is TRBV20-1 and J is TRBJ2-5; no firm D call. Trimming pared 4 bases from V and 1 base from J, leaving 31 bases between. This CDR3 comprises 20 residues. The germline gives CDR1 DFQATT, CDR2 SNEGSKA (reference sequence). The CDR3 protein is CSATNHLTSLIGFSQETQYF. The CDR3 DNA reads as TGCAGTGCTACCAACCACCTTACTTCTCTAATCGGGTTCTCCCAAGAGACCCAGTACTTC.

This clonotype was recorded at least ten times. The chain employs TRBV10-3 and TRBJ2-7; no clear D. Trimming cost V 0 bases and J 2 bases, with 8 bases left between them. Germline V gene data show CDR1 as ENHRY and CDR2 as SYGVKD. This CDR3 comprises 14 residues. The CDR3 reads CAISESQRTYEQYF. The CDR3 DNA reads TGTGCCATCAGTGAGTCGCAGAGAACCTACGAGCAGTACTTC.

This clonotype was counted a few times. The chain has TRBV7-9 and TRBJ1-1; D is possibly TRBD1 (5 bases). The CDR3 is 15 residues long. Germline CDR1 reads SEHNR; CDR2 reads FQNEAQ (reference sequence). Deletions cut 4 bases from V and 1 base from J, with 13 bases between. Here the CDR3 reads CASSYHPGGNTEAFF. The DNA of the CDR3 is TGTGCCAGCAGCTATCACCCGGGGGGGAACACTGAAGCTTTCTTT.

The chain is built from TRBV20-1 and TRBJ1-1; D ambiguous. CDR3 length equals 11 residues. Germline V lookup: CDR1 DFQATT, CDR2 SNEGSKA (reference sequence). The V gene lost 6 bases and the J gene lost 1 base, with 6 bases spanning the gap. The CDR3 region has the DNA TGCAGTGCCTATAAGAACACTGAAGCTTTCTTT. Translating it yields CSAYKNTEAFF.

The V gene is TRBV11-2, the J gene TRBJ2-7; TRBD2 might be the D (7 bases). Germline V CDR1 and CDR2: SGHAT, FQNNGV. Trimming removed 1 base from V and 6 bases from J, with 16 bases in between. The CDR3 loop spans 15 amino acids. The CDR3 reads CASSLGSWRGGEQYF. DNA of the CDR3: TGTGCCAGCAGCTTAGGTTCATGGAGGGGGGGCGAGCAGTACTTC.

This chain connects TRBV10-3 to TRBJ1-1; D is unclear. The germline CDR1 and CDR2 sequences are ENHRY and SYGVKD. The CDR3 is made up of 14 amino acids. The germline V and J ends were trimmed by 6 bases and 11 bases, with 22 bases remaining between them. For the CDR3, the DNA is TGTGCCATCAGATCAACCCCAGGTCCGCAAAAGGCTTTCTTT. This sequence encodes CAIRSTPGPQKAFF.

Note on this clonotype: This may be a read error: a much more frequent sequence differs by one nucleotide. Since the CDR3 does not end with the conserved phenylalanine or tryptophan, this likely comes from a read error. The chain recombines TRBV7-6 with TRBJ1-1, with unresolved D. The germline V gene has CDR1 SGHVS and CDR2 FNYEAQ. Trimming pared 5 bases from V and 7 bases from J, leaving 8 bases between. The CDR3 covers 11 residues. The CDR3: CASSHNGEAFS. The CDR3 bases are TGTGCCAGCAGCCACAATGGTGAAGCTTTCTCT.

In its sample, this clonotype was seen many times. The V gene is TRBV2, the J gene TRBJ1-6; D is uncertain. Trimming took off 5 bases at V and 9 bases at J, with 11 bases between the two ends. Germline loops: CDR1 SNHLY, CDR2 FYNNEI. The CDR3 covers 13 residues. In nucleotides, the CDR3 is TGTGCCAGCAGTCCCAAGGAGATTTCACCCCTCCACTTT. The encoded protein is CASSPKEISPLHF.

This clonotype has just a few counts. The CDR3: CASSSQTAYEQYF. Here the CDR3 DNA reads TGTGCCAGCAGTTCCCAGACTGCCTACGAGCAGTACTTC. The V and J genes are TRBV12-3 or TRBV12-4 and TRBJ2-7; D is ambiguous. This CDR3 has 13 residues. Trimming shortened V by 4 bases and J by 2 bases, and 9 bases separated the two germline ends.